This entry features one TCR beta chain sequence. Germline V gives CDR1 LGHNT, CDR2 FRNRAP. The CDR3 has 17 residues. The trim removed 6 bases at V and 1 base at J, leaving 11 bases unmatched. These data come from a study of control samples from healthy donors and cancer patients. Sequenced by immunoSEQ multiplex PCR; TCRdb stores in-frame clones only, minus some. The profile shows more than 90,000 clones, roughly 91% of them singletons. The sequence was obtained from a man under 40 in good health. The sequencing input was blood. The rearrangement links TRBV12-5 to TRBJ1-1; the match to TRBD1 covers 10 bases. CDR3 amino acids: CASGRDDRGLGNTEAFF. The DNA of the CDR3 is TGTGCTAGTGGCCGGGATGACAGGGGGCTAGGGAACACTGAAGCTTTCTTT.